This entry describes one TCR beta chain. Its antigen is not known. The CDR3 covers 15 residues. J gave up 6 bases and V 4 bases, and 11 bases lay outside the gene matches. The V gene's germline CDR1 is MNHEY and CDR2 SMNVEV (reference sequence). TCRdb re-clonotyped the PCR reads via MiXCR. The repertoire holds about 56,000 clones, with more than 25% as singletons. This entry is derived from a study of metastatic and nonmetastatic thyroid tumors. The study's findings and limits: Reportedly, malignant thyroid tumors had significantly higher TCR beta diversity than benign nodules, in blood and tumor.

No treatment of any kind had been given to any patient before thyroid surgery. Sequencing was done on a sample of blood. This receptor was identified in a female donor with papillary thyroid cancer or a benign thyroid nodule (not recorded which). Some clones in this sample may be carry-over from other donors' samples. V usage is TRBV27 and J usage is TRBJ2-7, with 8 nucleotides matching TRBD2. The CDR3 DNA reads TGTGCCAGCAGTTCGAAGGGACTAGTCCCTATCGAGCAGTACTTC. Its translation: CASSSKGLVPIEQYF.